The entry below gives a single T cell receptor (beta chain) sequence along with its context. This clonotype was counted many times. Its specific antigen is unknown. No much larger clonotype is one base removed from it; base qualities were not supplied. This entry is derived from a study of human T cells and chemical hapten exposure (dated by TCRdb to the early 2020s). General notes on the study: The libraries were sequenced as a pool, and the TCR yield per sample differed mostly because of small variations in library volumes within the pool. This study followed changes in the peripheral blood TCR repertoire in vivo during primary and secondary sensitization of alopecia patients to the hapten diphenylcyclopropenone (DPC). From each blood RNA sample, both TCR alpha and TCR beta chains were sequenced. The paper's findings and limits, for the study overall: DPC sensitization did not change the number of TCRs with a frequency above 1 in 1000, and there was no evidence of changes in global repertoire structure. Repeated subsampling changed both the strength of the expansion versus patch-test correlation and the threshold at which the correlation became significant.

V is shortened by 3 bases, J by 2 bases, and the region joining them spans 16 bases. The germline V gene (reference sequence) yields DFQATT for CDR1 and SNEGSKA for CDR2. The cysteine opens and the phenylalanine closes a CDR3 of 15 amino acids. Only the CDR3 region is kept as DNA, spanning 45 bases read in frame from base 1. Library prep was done by RACE. Sequencing relied on a NextSeq 500. During library preparation, unique molecular identifiers were attached to individual cDNA molecules so that TCRs could be counted quantitatively and reproducibly. The authors' pipeline ran thus. Samples had a median of around 92,000 TCRs, with a range from roughly 23,224 to 700,000. V, J and CDR3 annotation of the TCR reads was carried out using the Decombinator software suite. Every sample was subsampled to the same number of TCRs (28,000) for the PS versus PT1 abundance plots. TCRs were defined as expanded if absent before sensitization and observed at least eight times at the 2-week time point. Using fastp trimming at Q25 and MiXCR clonotype assembly, TCRdb reanalyzed the public sequencing data and kept in-frame beta chains. Entries are consolidated by CDR3 protein sequence, retaining the most common genes and DNA. The V and J calls reflect TCRdb's pipeline rather than the authors' work. Across this sample there are some 46,000 distinct CDR3 sequences, with 4.3% seen only once. The ten largest clones represent under 2% of the sample.

Interpreted using the paper, the time point label stands for: healthy volunteer bleed at 2 weeks. Total RNA was isolated from unfractionated whole blood collected in Tempus Blood RNA tubes. Five or six healthy volunteers acted as controls for TCR sequencing and had blood drawn at day 0, 2 weeks and 6 weeks. The source material was whole blood. The sequence derives from a female donor in good health. Some clones in this sample may be carry-over from other donors' samples. This chain joins TRBV20-1 to TRBJ2-5; TRBD2 might be the D gene, on 6 matching bases. At the DNA level, the sequence is TGCAGTGCTAGGAGCGCGGGGTCTCAACAAGAGACCCAGTACTTC. Its translation is CSARSAGSQQETQYF.